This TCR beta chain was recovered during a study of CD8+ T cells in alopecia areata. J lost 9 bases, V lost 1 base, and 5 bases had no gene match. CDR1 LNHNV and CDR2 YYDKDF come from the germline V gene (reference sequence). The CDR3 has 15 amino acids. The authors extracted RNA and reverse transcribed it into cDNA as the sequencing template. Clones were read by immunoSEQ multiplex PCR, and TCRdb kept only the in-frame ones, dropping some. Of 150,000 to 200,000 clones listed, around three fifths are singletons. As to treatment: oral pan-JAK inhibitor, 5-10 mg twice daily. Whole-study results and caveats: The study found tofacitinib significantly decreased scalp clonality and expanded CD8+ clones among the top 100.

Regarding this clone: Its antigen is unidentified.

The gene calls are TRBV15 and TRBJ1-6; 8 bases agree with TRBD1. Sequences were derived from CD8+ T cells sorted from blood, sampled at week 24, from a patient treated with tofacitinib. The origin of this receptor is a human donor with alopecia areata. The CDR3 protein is CATSRGTGFGSPLHF. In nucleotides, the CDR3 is TGTGCCACCAGCAGAGGGACAGGGTTTGGTTCACCCCTCCACTTT.